The following is a T cell receptor beta chain sequence with its context. Its target is unknown. This entry belongs to a study of cytomegalovirus exposure and HLA in healthy donors. The primer mix had 60 Vbeta and 13 Jbeta primers. Original analysis: An analysis performed later counted roughly 79 million unique TCR beta chains (roughly 11 million of them shared). TCRdb keeps only in-frame clones here, not all; method: immunoSEQ multiplex PCR. V and J calls and clone size follow that table, whereas D and trimming were derived from the DNA. Reported are 130,000 to 150,000 clones; the ten largest clones contain 1.5% to 2%. CDR3 length equals 13 residues. The germline CDR1 and CDR2 sequences are GTSNPN and SVGIG (reference sequence). Trimming removed 0 bases from V and 10 bases from J; junction bases left unmatched: 7. Study findings and constraints: Most subjects' HLA-A and HLA-B alleles were reportedly predicted from TCR beta sequences. High specificity and sensitivity for cytomegalovirus status were reported for the classifier.

Sample: PBMCs. The chain carries TRBV30 and TRBJ2-3; 7 bases align to TRBD2. The receptor's source is a woman in her fifties or sixties in good health and CMV-seronegative. The CDR3 reads CAWSVGSGRAQYF. CDR3 bases: TGTGCCTGGAGTGTCGGGAGTGGGAGGGCGCAGTATTTT.